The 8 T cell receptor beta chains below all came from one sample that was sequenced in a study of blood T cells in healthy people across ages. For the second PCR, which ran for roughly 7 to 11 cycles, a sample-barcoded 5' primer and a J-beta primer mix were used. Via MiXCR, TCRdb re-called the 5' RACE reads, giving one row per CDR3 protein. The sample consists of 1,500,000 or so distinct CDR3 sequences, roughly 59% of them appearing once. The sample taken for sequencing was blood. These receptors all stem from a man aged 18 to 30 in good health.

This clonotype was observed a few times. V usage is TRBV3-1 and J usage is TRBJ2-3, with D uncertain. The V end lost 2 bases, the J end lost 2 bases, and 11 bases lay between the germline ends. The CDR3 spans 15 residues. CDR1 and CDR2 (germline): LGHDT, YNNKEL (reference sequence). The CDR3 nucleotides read TGTGCCAGCAGCCAAAACCTAGAATACACAGATACGCAGTATTTT. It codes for CASSQNLEYTDTQYF.

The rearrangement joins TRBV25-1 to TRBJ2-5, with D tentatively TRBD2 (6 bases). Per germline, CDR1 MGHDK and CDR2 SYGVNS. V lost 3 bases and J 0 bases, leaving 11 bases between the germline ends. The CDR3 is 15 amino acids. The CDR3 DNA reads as TGTGCCAGCAGTGATTACCCTAGCGACCAAGAGACCCAGTACTTC. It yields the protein CASSDYPSDQETQYF.

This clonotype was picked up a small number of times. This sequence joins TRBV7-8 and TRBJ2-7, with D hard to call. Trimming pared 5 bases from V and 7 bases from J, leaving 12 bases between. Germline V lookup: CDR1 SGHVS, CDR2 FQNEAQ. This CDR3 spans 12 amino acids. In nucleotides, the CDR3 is TGTGCCAGCAGCCAGACGGTGGGAGAGCAGTACTTC. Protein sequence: CASSQTVGEQYF.

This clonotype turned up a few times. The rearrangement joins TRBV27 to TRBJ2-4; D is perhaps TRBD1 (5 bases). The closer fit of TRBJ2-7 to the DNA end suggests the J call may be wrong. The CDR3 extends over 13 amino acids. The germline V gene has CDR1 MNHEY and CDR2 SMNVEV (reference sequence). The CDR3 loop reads CASSNRQWDEQYF. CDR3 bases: TGTGCCAGCAGTAACCGACAGTGGGACGAGCAGTACTTC.

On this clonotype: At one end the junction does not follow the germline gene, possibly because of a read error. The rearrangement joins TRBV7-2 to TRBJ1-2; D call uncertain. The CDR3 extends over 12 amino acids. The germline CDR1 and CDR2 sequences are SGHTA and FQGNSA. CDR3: CASSEANYDYTF. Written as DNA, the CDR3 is TGTGCCAGCAGCGAGGCAAACTATGACTACACCTTC.

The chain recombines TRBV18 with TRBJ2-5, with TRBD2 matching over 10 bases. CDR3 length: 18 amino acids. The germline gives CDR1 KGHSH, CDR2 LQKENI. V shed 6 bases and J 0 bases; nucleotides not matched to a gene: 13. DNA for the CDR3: TGTGCCAGCTCTCCAACTCCAGGACTAGCGGCTTACCAAGAGACCCAGTACTTC. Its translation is CASSPTPGLAAYQETQYF.

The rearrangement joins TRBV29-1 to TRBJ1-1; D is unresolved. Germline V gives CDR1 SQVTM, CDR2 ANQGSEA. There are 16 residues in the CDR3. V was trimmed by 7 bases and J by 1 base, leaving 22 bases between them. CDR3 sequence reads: CSATPLGPTGNTEAFF. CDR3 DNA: TGCAGCGCAACCCCGCTGGGCCCGACGGGGAACACTGAAGCTTTCTTT.

This chain's CDR3 is CASSSLGRSTDTQYF. The DNA for the CDR3 is TGCGCCAGCAGCTCGCTCGGACGAAGCACAGATACGCAGTATTTT. This chain links TRBV5-1 with TRBJ2-3; the D is unclear. This CDR3 has 15 amino acids. The V end lost 3 bases, the J end lost 0 bases, and 11 bases lay between the germline ends. Germline CDR1 is SGHRS and CDR2 is YFSETQ.